Following are 21 T cell receptor beta chains from one sample sequenced in a study of technical replicates of blood from a handful of donors. Only in-frame clones appear in the TCRdb table, and some are missing; sequencing was by immunoSEQ multiplex PCR. The data hold 90,000 to 100,000 clones, with more than 90% observed a single time. What was sequenced was T cells isolated from PBMCs. The origin of the receptors is a human donor in good health.

Here the CDR3 reads CASSYSWEGGEQFF. CDR3 sequence (DNA): TGTGCCAGCAGTTATTCGTGGGAGGGCGGTGAGCAGTTCTTC. V gene TRBV6-5 combines with J gene TRBJ2-1; 7 bases agree with TRBD2. There are 14 residues in the CDR3. Germline V lookup: CDR1 MNHEY, CDR2 SVGAGI. V lost 3 bases to trimming and J lost 9 bases; unmatched junction nucleotides: 8.

The chain employs TRBV6-5 and TRBJ1-1; TRBD1 matches 7 bases. This CDR3 has 13 amino acids. The ends lost 2 bases at V and 7 bases at J; junction bases unmatched: 4. CDR1 is MNHEY and CDR2 is SVGAGI in the germline V gene. The CDR3 DNA reads as TGTGCCAGCAGTTACGGGACAGCGGTTGAAGCTTTCTTT. Translating gives CASSYGTAVEAFF.

The chain couples TRBV6-1 to TRBJ2-7; 9 bases line up with TRBD1. V lost 3 bases to trimming and J lost 3 bases; unmatched junction nucleotides: 6. The germline gives CDR1 MNHNS, CDR2 SASEGT. The CDR3 consists of 15 residues. The CDR3 here is CASSEGQGLNYEQYF. CDR3 nucleotides: TGTGCCAGCAGTGAGGGACAGGGCTTAAACTACGAGCAGTACTTC.

This clone was recorded only once. The V call is TRBV5-1, the J call TRBJ2-5, with D maybe TRBD1 (7 bases). Germline V gene lookup returns CDR1 SGHRS and CDR2 YFSETQ. This CDR3 has 16 residues. Trimming removed 4 bases at V and 1 base at J, with 17 bases between. The CDR3 is CASSTGVRDSQETQYF. CDR3 bases: TGCGCCAGCAGCACAGGGGTCCGGGACTCCCAAGAGACCCAGTACTTC.

This clone was detected only once. The chain recombines TRBV2 with TRBJ2-7; 8 bases agree with TRBD1. Trimming at V came to 4 bases and at J to 7 bases, leaving 6 bases not matched to a gene. Germline V gene data show CDR1 as SNHLY and CDR2 as FYNNEI. This CDR3 comprises 13 residues. The CDR3, as DNA: TGTGCCAGCAGTGTATTACAGGGGGGAGAGCAGTACTTC. As protein: CASSVLQGGEQYF.

The chain carries TRBV11-2 and TRBJ1-1; D call uncertain. Trimming removed 0 bases from V and 0 bases from J, with 11 bases in between. There are 16 residues in the CDR3. Germline V lookup: CDR1 SGHAT, CDR2 FQNNGV. The CDR3 DNA is TGTGCCAGCAGCTTAGACTTAGGGAGCTTGAACACTGAAGCTTTCTTT. It yields the protein CASSLDLGSLNTEAFF. Supplemented by reference TRBV11-2 and TRBJ1-1, the full variable domain reads EAGVAQSPRYKIIEKRQSVAFWCNPISGHATLYWYQQILGQGPKLLIQFQNNGVVDDSQLPKDRFSAERLKGVDSTLKIQPAKLEDSAVYLCASSLDLGSLNTEAFFGQGTRLTVV.

This chain connects TRBV7-9 to TRBJ1-4; D is unclear. V was trimmed by 4 bases and J by 5 bases, leaving 17 bases between them. This CDR3 contains 16 residues. Germline V gives CDR1 SEHNR, CDR2 FQNEAQ (reference sequence). The CDR3 DNA follows: TGTGCCAGCAGCTCCGAGGTTGCGGGGTCCAATGAAAAACTGTTTTTT. Translated, it gives CASSSEVAGSNEKLFF.

V and J are TRBV2 and TRBJ2-1; 9 bases align to TRBD2. The CDR3 consists of 14 residues. V was pared by 8 bases and J by 3 bases, with 5 bases of the junction left unmatched. Looked up from germline, CDR1 is SNHLY and CDR2 is FYNNEI. This CDR3 is CASHSGSDYNEQFF. The CDR3 coding sequence is TGTGCCAGCCATAGCGGGAGTGACTACAATGAGCAGTTCTTC. Based on the CDR3 plus reference TRBV2 and TRBJ2-1, the full variable domain is EPEVTQTPSHQVTQMGQEVILRCVPISNHLYFYWYRQILGQKVEFLVSFYNNEISEKSEIFDDQFSVERPDGSNFTLKIRSTKLEDSAMYFCASHSGSDYNEQFFGPGTRLTVL.

The gene calls are TRBV30 and TRBJ2-5; weak D call: TRBD1 (5 bases). The J call may be wrong; the DNA end is better matched by TRBJ2-7. The CDR3 consists of 13 residues. Germline V CDR1 and CDR2: GTSNPN, SVGIG (reference sequence). The CDR3 spells CAWSPQVSYEQYF. Here the CDR3 DNA reads TGTGCCTGGAGTCCACAGGTTTCCTACGAGCAGTACTTC.

V is TRBV7-9 and J is TRBJ2-1; tentatively, D is TRBD2 (6 bases). The CDR3 runs to 15 residues. Germline V gene data show CDR1 as SEHNR and CDR2 as FQNEAQ (reference sequence). Trimming took off 1 base at V and 2 bases at J, with 9 bases between the two ends. The CDR3 bases are TGTGCCAGCAGCTTAGATGGGGGGACCTACAATGAGCAGTTCTTC. This sequence encodes CASSLDGGTYNEQFF.

The rearrangement links TRBV28 to TRBJ2-5, with D possibly TRBD2 on 5 matching bases. Germline CDR1 is MDHEN and CDR2 is SYDVKM. This CDR3 is 11 amino acids long. V was clipped by 6 bases and J by 7 bases, with 9 bases between them. As DNA, the CDR3 is TGTGCCAGCAGCGCCGGAGGGACCCAGTACTTC. Residues: CASSAGGTQYF.

This chain joins TRBV19 and TRBJ2-7, with D hard to call. V lost 10 bases to trimming and J lost 6 bases, with 16 bases between them. The CDR3 is made up of 12 amino acids. Looked up from germline, CDR1 is LNHDA and CDR2 is SQIVND (reference sequence). This chain's CDR3 is CANHGPVGEQYF. The CDR3 coding sequence is TGTGCCAACCATGGGCCCGTGGGCGAGCAGTACTTC.

The rearrangement joins TRBV9 to TRBJ1-3; 7 nucleotides line up with TRBD1. The junction had 20 bases not matched to a gene; V was cut back by 3 bases and J by 2 bases. The CDR3 covers 20 residues. Germline V gene lookup returns CDR1 SGDLS and CDR2 YYNGEE. The CDR3 spells CASSAHYPPSPTGPGNTIYF. The CDR3 bases are TGTGCCAGCAGCGCCCATTACCCCCCAAGTCCGACAGGGCCTGGAAACACCATATATTTT. The full variable domain, completed using reference TRBV9 and TRBJ1-3, is DSGVTQTPKHLITATGQRVTLRCSPRSGDLSVYWYQQSLDQGLQFLIQYYNGEERAKGNILERFSAQQFPDLHSELNLSSLELGDSALYFCASSAHYPPSPTGPGNTIYFGEGSWLTVV.

The chain links TRBV9 to TRBJ1-2, with 7 bases aligning to TRBD1. The V gene's germline CDR1 is SGDLS and CDR2 YYNGEE. V shed 5 bases, J shed 3 bases, and the junction held 4 bases outside the gene matches. This CDR3 has 13 amino acids. CDR3 sequence: CASRGQTDYGYTF. The CDR3 DNA is TGTGCCAGCAGGGGACAGACCGACTATGGCTACACCTTC.

The rearrangement joins TRBV27 to TRBJ2-7, with 8 bases identical to TRBD1. CDR1 and CDR2 (germline): MNHEY, SMNVEV (reference sequence). This CDR3 has 14 amino acids. V was clipped by 7 bases and J by 5 bases; unmatched bases: 10. As DNA, the CDR3 is TGTGCCAGCACTCCCGACAGGGGACGAAACGAGCAGTACTTC. It specifies CASTPDRGRNEQYF.

This chain links TRBV27 with TRBJ2-7, with 7 bases identical to TRBD2. The CDR3 is 15 amino acids. The ends lost 3 bases at V and 4 bases at J; junction bases unmatched: 9. CDR1 MNHEY and CDR2 SMNVEV come from the germline V gene (reference sequence). CDR3 coding DNA: TGTGCCAGCAGTTTGGGGAGGGCAGAAGGGTACGAGCAGTACTTC. The encoded protein is CASSLGRAEGYEQYF.

The CDR3 sequence: CASSHPVDGGDYNEQFF. The CDR3 DNA sequence: TGCGCCAGCAGCCACCCGGTCGACGGGGGGGATTACAATGAGCAGTTCTTC. The V and J genes are TRBV4-1 and TRBJ2-1, with 8 bases identical to TRBD2. Germline lookup yields CDR1 MGHRA and CDR2 YSYEKL. V lost 3 bases and J lost 4; bases outside the gene matches: 11. The CDR3 covers 17 residues.

CDR3 loop: CASTRPGTNYNEQFF. The CDR3 coding sequence is TGTGCCAGCACGCGCCCCGGGACTAACTACAATGAGCAGTTCTTC. V and J are TRBV6-5 and TRBJ2-1; 7 nucleotides line up with TRBD2. V gave up 7 bases and J gave up 3 bases; unmatched junction bases: 9. CDR3 size: 15 residues. Germline assignment: CDR1 MNHEY and CDR2 SVGAGI.

V gene TRBV4-2 combines with J gene TRBJ2-7, with D possibly TRBD1 on 5 matching bases. The germline V gene has CDR1 LGHNA and CDR2 YNFKEQ. V lost 4 bases to trimming and J lost 5 bases, with 15 bases between them. The CDR3 covers 14 residues. The CDR3 protein is CASSPARGPDEQYF. The DNA of the CDR3 is TGTGCCAGCAGCCCAGCTAGGGGTCCGGACGAGCAGTACTTC.

The chain is built from TRBV19 and TRBJ2-7; TRBD1 matches 9 bases. The CDR3 contains 13 residues. Per germline, CDR1 LNHDA and CDR2 SQIVND (reference sequence). Trimming cost V 10 bases and J 3 bases; bases outside gene matches: 7. CDR3 sequence: CAISPGQGYEQYF. CDR3 DNA sequence: TGTGCCATATCTCCGGGACAGGGCTACGAGCAGTACTTC.

J is TRBJ1-5 and V is TRBV30, with 7 bases that match TRBD1. This CDR3 has 16 amino acids. Germline lookup yields CDR1 GTSNPN and CDR2 SVGIG (reference sequence). V shed 1 base and J 4 bases; nucleotides not matched to a gene: 10. CDR3 coding DNA: TGTGCCTGGAGTGCACCACGACAGGGTGAAAATCAGCCCCAGCATTTT. It encodes CAWSAPRQGENQPQHF.